The source of this TCR beta chain is a study of blood T cell repertoires in COVID-19. Only in-frame clones appear in the TCRdb table, and some are missing; sequencing was by immunoSEQ multiplex PCR. The data contain about 94,000 clones, around 72% of them singletons. Germline CDR1 is SGHTA and CDR2 is FQGNSA. The CDR3 runs to 18 residues. V lost 4 bases and J lost 1, with 21 bases in between. The rearrangement links TRBV7-2 to TRBJ2-3; D possibly corresponds to TRBD1 (6 bases). The receptor's source is a man in his 70s with COVID-19, enrolled during active disease. Sequencing was carried out using peripheral blood. CDR3 in amino acids: CASSSPGWGRDGTDTQYF. CDR3 DNA: TGTGCCAGCAGCTCCCCAGGTTGGGGGCGTGATGGCACAGATACGCAGTATTTT.